This record looks at one T cell receptor (beta chain) sequence and its context. The germline CDR1 and CDR2 sequences are GTSNPN and SVGIG (reference sequence). The germline V and J ends were trimmed by 0 bases and 7 bases, with 18 bases remaining between them. The CDR3 consists of 16 residues. Only in-frame clones appear in the TCRdb table, and some are missing; sequencing was by immunoSEQ multiplex PCR. The sample includes about 130,000 clones, 85% to 95% of them seen just once. The sample comes from a study of cytomegalovirus exposure and HLA in healthy donors. The sample comprised PBMCs. V gene TRBV30 combines with J gene TRBJ2-2; D is unclear. This TCR came from a man between 18 and 29 years old in good health and CMV-seropositive. The CDR3 region is CAWSVNYRLASGELFF. As DNA, the CDR3 is TGTGCCTGGAGTGTAAACTATCGCCTTGCGAGCGGGGAGCTGTTTTTT.